A single sample is the source of the 5 T cell receptor beta chains below, sequenced in a study of shared clonotypes between healthy human individuals. Clones were read by immunoSEQ multiplex PCR, and TCRdb kept only the in-frame ones, dropping some. The repertoire has about 380,000 clones, about 97% of them found once; the top ten carry around 0.3%. The sequenced sample consisted of memory CD8+ T cells sorted from blood. Subset: CD45RO+ cells pooled with CCR7-negative TemRA cells. The receptors were sampled from a man aged 25 to 40 in good health.

The chain recombines TRBV6-5 with TRBJ1-2; possibly TRBD1 for D (6 bases). Germline values: CDR1 MNHEY, CDR2 SVGAGI. Trimming removed 0 bases at V and 3 bases at J, with 14 bases between. This CDR3 spans 16 amino acids. The CDR3 bases are TGTGCCAGCAGTTACTCTGACACAGGGCCCCACTATGGCTACACCTTC. Its protein product is CASSYSDTGPHYGYTF.

The chain combines TRBV7-8 with TRBJ2-3; 8 bases are shared with TRBD2. V lost 2 bases, J lost 4 bases, and 14 bases stayed unmatched. Germline assignment: CDR1 SGHVS and CDR2 FQNEAQ. This CDR3 spans 18 amino acids. The CDR3 DNA sequence: TGTGCCAGCAGCTTATCGCGGCCTAGCGGGCCAATCCCAGATACGCAGTATTTT. It is translated as CASSLSRPSGPIPDTQYF.

The chain links TRBV4-2 to TRBJ2-3, with 9 bases that match TRBD2. J lost 5 bases, V lost 3 bases, and 9 bases had no gene match. CDR1 is LGHNA and CDR2 is YNFKEQ in the germline V gene. CDR3 length equals 16 residues. CDR3 DNA sequence: TGTGCCAGCAGCCATCGGCGTTGGCGGGAGGGAGATACGCAGTATTTT. Residues: CASSHRRWREGDTQYF.

The chain combines TRBV27 with TRBJ1-4; D is ambiguous. The CDR3 is 14 amino acids. Between the trimmed V and J ends, which lost 2 bases and 7 bases, there was a span of 11 bases. Germline-derived CDR1 and CDR2 are MNHEY and SMNVEV (reference sequence). The CDR3 spells CASSLRAVAEKLFF. CDR3 nucleotide sequence: TGTGCCAGCAGTTTAAGGGCAGTGGCTGAAAAACTGTTTTTT. The full variable domain, with the rest looked up from reference TRBV27 and TRBJ1-4, is EAQVTQNPRYLITVTGKKLTVTCSQNMNHEYMSWYRQDPGLGLRQIYYSMNVEVTDKGDVPEGYKVSRKEKRNFPLILESPSPNQTSLYFCASSLRAVAEKLFFGSGTQLSVL.

This sequence joins TRBV30 and TRBJ2-7, with 12 bases that match TRBD2. This CDR3 spans 18 amino acids. The trim removed 3 bases at V and 0 bases at J, leaving 12 bases unmatched. Germline V gene data show CDR1 as GTSNPN and CDR2 as SVGIG (reference sequence). The CDR3 sequence is CAWRSAGRTSGNSYEQYF. The CDR3 DNA reads as TGTGCCTGGAGAAGTGCAGGCAGGACTAGCGGGAACTCCTACGAGCAGTACTTC.